Presented here are 25 T cell receptor beta chains from one specimen sequenced in a study of control samples from healthy donors and cancer patients. Measured with immunoSEQ multiplex PCR; TCRdb has only the in-frame clones, and not every one. Altogether 130,000 or so clones are present, about 90% being singletons, with the ten largest covering approximately 7.2%. Source material: blood. The receptors derive from a man between 18 and 35 years old in good health.

This chain uses TRBV3-1 (or the pseudogene TRBV3-2) with TRBJ2-3, with 13 bases matching TRBD2. There are 20 residues in the CDR3. Germline V lookup: CDR1 LGHDT, CDR2 YNNKEL (reference sequence). Trimming cost V 5 bases and J 2 bases; bases outside gene matches: 16. The CDR3 nucleotides are TGTGCCAGCAGCTTACGACTAGCGGGGGGCCAAATGATAGCCACAGATACGCAGTATTTT. The encoded protein is CASSLRLAGGQMIATDTQYF.

The rearrangement joins TRBV10-1 to TRBJ2-3; D not resolved. V was cut by 2 bases and J by 5 bases, with 17 bases left in between. Germline V gene sequence: CDR1 WNHNN, CDR2 SYGVQD (reference sequence). This CDR3 has 16 residues. The CDR3 sequence: CASSEEPGPEVDTQYF. The CDR3 DNA sequence: TGCGCCAGCAGTGAGGAGCCAGGCCCCGAGGTAGATACGCAGTATTTT.

The rearrangement links TRBV7-2 to TRBJ2-7; D is undetermined. The germline V and J ends were trimmed by 5 bases and 6 bases, with 11 bases remaining between them. The CDR3 length is 12 residues. Germline V lookup: CDR1 SGHTA, CDR2 FQGNSA. CDR3 amino acids: CASSPPWGEQYF. The CDR3 DNA reads as TGTGCCAGCAGCCCCCCGTGGGGCGAGCAGTACTTC.

V gene TRBV5-8 combines with J gene TRBJ2-7, with 10 bases aligning to TRBD1. The CDR3 is 15 residues long. Trimming cost V 3 bases and J 3 bases; bases outside gene matches: 6. Germline values: CDR1 SGHTS, CDR2 YDEGEE. CDR3 sequence: CASSSTGGQLYEQYF. The CDR3 nucleotides are TGTGCCAGCAGCTCGACAGGGGGCCAGCTCTACGAGCAGTACTTC.

The table lists this clone with a count of one. The rearrangement uses TRBV15 and TRBJ2-7; 7 bases map to TRBD1. With 2 bases clipped from V and 2 bases from J, the junction kept 3 bases outside the gene matches. The V gene's germline CDR1 is LNHNV and CDR2 YYDKDF (reference sequence). This CDR3 spans 14 amino acids. The DNA for the CDR3 is TGTGCCACCAGCAGACCAGACAGGGCCTACGAGCAGTACTTC. Protein product: CATSRPDRAYEQYF.

This chain joins TRBV27 and TRBJ1-1; D gene unclear. Between the trimmed V and J ends, which lost 7 bases and 0 bases, there was a span of 9 bases. Per the germline V gene, CDR1 is MNHEY and CDR2 is SMNVEV (reference sequence). The CDR3 is 13 residues long. The CDR3 protein is CASKTAMNTEAFF. The CDR3 DNA follows: TGTGCCAGCAAGACCGCGATGAACACTGAAGCTTTCTTT.

J is TRBJ1-1 and V is TRBV5-6; D call uncertain. CDR3 length: 13 residues. Trimming cost V 0 bases and J 6 bases, with 9 bases left between them. The germline gives CDR1 SGHDT, CDR2 YYEEEE. CDR3 sequence reads: CASSLEESAEAFF. The CDR3 DNA reads TGTGCCAGCAGCTTGGAGGAGAGCGCTGAAGCTTTCTTT.

The chain combines TRBV30 with TRBJ1-2; D is ambiguous. In germline, CDR1 is GTSNPN, CDR2 SVGIG (reference sequence). V was pared by 3 bases and J by 2 bases, with 7 bases between. CDR3 length equals 12 residues. CDR3 nucleotide sequence: TGTGCCTGGAGGCCTGACAACTATGGCTACACCTTC. As protein: CAWRPDNYGYTF.

This chain connects TRBV24-1 to TRBJ2-2; D tentatively reads TRBD1 or TRBD2 (5 bases each). The ends were cut back, 5 bases at V and 2 bases at J, with 17 bases in the middle. This CDR3 is built from 17 residues. Germline CDR1 is KGHDR and CDR2 is SFDVKD. This CDR3 is CATSANNRDPNTGELFF. For the CDR3, the DNA is TGTGCCACCAGTGCTAACAATCGGGACCCCAACACCGGGGAGCTGTTTTTT.

The chain couples TRBV7-2 to TRBJ1-1, with D possibly being TRBD1 (6 bases). This CDR3 is built from 15 residues. V was trimmed by 5 bases and J by 4 bases, leaving 17 bases between them. Germline assignment: CDR1 SGHTA and CDR2 FQGNSA. This CDR3 is CASSPILQGITEAFF. In nucleotides, the CDR3 is TGTGCCAGCAGCCCCATCTTACAGGGAATCACTGAAGCTTTCTTT.

V usage is TRBV20-1 and J usage is TRBJ2-1; 9 bases align to TRBD1. Germline CDR1 and CDR2: DFQATT and SNEGSKA (reference sequence). This CDR3 is 11 amino acids long. V lost 3 bases and J lost 12; bases outside the gene matches: 3. The CDR3 loop is CSARGQGSQFF. The CDR3 DNA reads as TGCAGTGCTAGGGGACAGGGATCGCAGTTCTTC.

The chain links TRBV6-6 to TRBJ1-1, with unresolved D. Trimming cost V 4 bases and J 0 bases, with 6 bases left between them. The germline V gene has CDR1 MNHNY and CDR2 SVGAGI (reference sequence). There are 13 residues in the CDR3. The CDR3 DNA reads TGTGCCAGCAGTTCCTACCTGAACACTGAAGCTTTCTTT. It codes for CASSSYLNTEAFF.

The chain links TRBV28 to TRBJ1-2; 8 bases match TRBD1. Per the germline V gene, CDR1 is MDHEN and CDR2 is SYDVKM. The V and J ends lost 4 bases and 2 bases, in that order; junction bases with no gene match: 0. The CDR3 loop spans 13 amino acids. The CDR3 nucleotides read TGTGCCAGCAGTTGGGACAGGAACTATGGCTACACCTTC. Its protein product is CASSWDRNYGYTF.

The chain uses TRBV7-2 and TRBJ2-1; 8 positions match TRBD2. After removal of 4 bases from V and 4 bases from J, the junction contained 12 bases not matched to a gene. Germline lookup yields CDR1 SGHTA and CDR2 FQGNSA. The CDR3 length is 17 residues. The CDR3 nucleotides read TGTGCCAGCAGCTCGGGACTAGGTGCCCTGAGATACAATGAGCAGTTCTTC. Protein sequence: CASSSGLGALRYNEQFF.

The chain recombines TRBV7-2 with TRBJ1-2; 8 nucleotides agree with TRBD1. The ends lost 5 bases at V and 7 bases at J; junction bases unmatched: 21. Germline CDR1 reads SGHTA; CDR2 reads FQGNSA. This CDR3 has 18 amino acids. The CDR3 region is CASSRGVVGTGSRGGYTF. CDR3 DNA sequence: TGTGCCAGCAGCCGGGGGGTCGTCGGGACAGGTTCAAGGGGTGGCTACACCTTC.

The gene calls are TRBV12-3 or TRBV12-4 and TRBJ1-6; D is ambiguous. The ends were cut back, 3 bases at V and 6 bases at J, with 3 bases in the middle. The CDR3 is 12 amino acids. The CDR3 DNA sequence: TGTGCCAGCAGTTTCGGTAATTCACCCCTCCACTTT. This sequence encodes CASSFGNSPLHF.

A single count supports this clone. The limits of the CDR3 on the DNA are not certain, so only TCRdb's listed CDR3 is given. The chain is built from TRBV7-2 and TRBJ2-3. The CDR3 adds up to 13 amino acids, both ends counted. Looked up from germline, CDR1 is SGHTA and CDR2 is FQGNSA. CDR3 sequence reads: CASSWGRGSGADF.

This chain connects TRBV5-1 to TRBJ2-6; D gene ambiguous. The CDR3 runs 18 residues. Per the germline V gene, CDR1 is SGHRS and CDR2 is YFSETQ. V shed 5 bases and J shed 1 base, with 19 bases lying between them. CDR3 DNA sequence: TGCGCCAGCAGTTTCTCTGGGCAAGGTATATCTGGGGCCAACGTCCTGACTTTC. Translated: CASSFSGQGISGANVLTF.

The chain carries TRBV24-1 and TRBJ2-3, with TRBD2 identical over 12 bases. Trimming at V came to 3 bases and at J to 2 bases, leaving 5 bases not matched to a gene. CDR1 is KGHDR and CDR2 is SFDVKD in the germline V gene. This CDR3 has 17 residues. The CDR3 DNA is TGTGCCACCAGTGATGTGACTAGCGGGGGCGTCACAGATACGCAGTATTTT. Residues: CATSDVTSGGVTDTQYF.

The chain uses TRBV13 and TRBJ1-1, with 7 bases that match TRBD1. This CDR3 region has 15 residues. V gave up 0 bases and J gave up 7 bases; unmatched junction bases: 8. Germline V CDR1 and CDR2: PRHDT, FYEKMQ (reference sequence). The CDR3 nucleotides are TGTGCCAGCAGCTTAGGGTACAGGGGAGGAGTTGAAGCTTTCTTT. This encodes CASSLGYRGGVEAFF.

The rearrangement uses TRBV10-3 and TRBJ1-2; 9 nucleotides line up with TRBD1. Germline V lookup: CDR1 ENHRY, CDR2 SYGVKD. Trimming cost V 8 bases and J 4 bases; bases outside gene matches: 5. The CDR3 spans 13 residues. In DNA, the CDR3 is TGTGCCATCGGGGACAGGGATACCTATGGCTACACCTTC. This encodes CAIGDRDTYGYTF.

The chain employs TRBV6-2 or TRBV6-3 and TRBJ1-6; tentatively, D is TRBD1 (6 bases). Germline loops: CDR1 MNHEY, CDR2 SVGEGT. Trimming left V 2 bases short and J 9 bases short, with 17 bases between. CDR3 length: 16 amino acids. As DNA, the CDR3 is TGTGCCAGCAGTTACGGTAGGGGGGCCCGGGGTTCACCCCTCCACTTT. Protein product: CASSYGRGARGSPLHF.

The chain carries TRBV7-2 and TRBJ2-4; 10 bases are a match to TRBD1. CDR3 length equals 17 residues. Germline CDR1 reads SGHTA; CDR2 reads FQGNSA. The junction had 7 bases not matched to a gene; V was cut back by 4 bases and J by 1 base. This chain's CDR3 is CASSSTPGQGAKNIQYF. The CDR3 nucleotides are TGTGCCAGCAGCTCCACACCGGGACAGGGGGCCAAAAACATTCAGTACTTC.

The rearrangement links TRBV20-1 to TRBJ1-1, with TRBD1 matching 10 bases. This CDR3 is 15 amino acids long. J lost 4 bases, V lost 3 bases, and 8 bases had no gene match. Germline assignment: CDR1 DFQATT and CDR2 SNEGSKA (reference sequence). The CDR3 DNA sequence: TGCAGTGCTAGTCTCGGGACAGGGGCTCTCACTGAAGCTTTCTTT. Amino acid sequence: CSASLGTGALTEAFF.

The chain carries TRBV5-6 and TRBJ2-1; the match to TRBD2 covers 9 bases. V was pared by 2 bases and J by 7 bases, with 7 bases of the junction left unmatched. The CDR3 totals 15 residues. CDR1 SGHDT and CDR2 YYEEEE come from the germline V gene. CDR3 region: CASSFSGGLVNEQFF. The CDR3 DNA sequence: TGTGCCAGCAGCTTTAGCGGGGGCCTGGTGAATGAGCAGTTCTTC.